The 25 T cell receptor beta chains given below trace back to one sample, sequenced in a study of beta chain features in type 1 diabetes. The whole isolated RNA underwent reverse transcription, so sequencing captured expressed TCRB transcripts. The method was immunoSEQ multiplex PCR; TCRdb's version includes in-frame clones alone and lacks a portion of them. The table lists roughly 150,000 clones, approximately 9% of them singletons. The sample consisted of central memory CD4+ T cells from blood. These receptors were collected from a woman under 30 in good health.

Written as DNA, the CDR3 is TGTGCCAGCAGCCCCGTCGGGACTAGCGGGAACACCGGGGAGCTGTTTTTT. It is translated as CASSPVGTSGNTGELFF. The chain joins TRBV5-4 to TRBJ2-2; 11 nucleotides match TRBD2. The J segment lost 1 base and the V segment lost 4 bases, leaving 6 bases of the junction unmatched. The V gene's germline CDR1 is SGHNT and CDR2 YYREEE (reference sequence). The length of the CDR3 is 17 residues.

This clone was seen only a few times. The V call is TRBV19, the J call TRBJ1-2; tentatively, D is TRBD1 (6 bases). This CDR3 is built from 13 residues. The V and J ends lost 7 bases and 7 bases respectively, with 16 bases between them. The germline V gene encodes CDR1 LNHDA and CDR2 SQIVND (reference sequence). The CDR3 coding sequence is TGTGCCAGTAACGCACAACAGGGAGCTGGCTACACCTTC. Encoded protein: CASNAQQGAGYTF.

The CDR3 DNA reads as TGTGCCAGCAGTAAGAACCGGGACAGGGAAGGCTACACCTTC. It encodes CASSKNRDREGYTF. The chain is built from TRBV2 and TRBJ1-2, with TRBD1 identical over 9 bases. Germline loops: CDR1 SNHLY, CDR2 FYNNEI. Germline trimming cut 5 bases from V and 8 bases from J; bases unmatched to any gene: 9. The CDR3 contains 14 residues. The whole variable domain, filled in from reference TRBV2 and TRBJ1-2, reads EPEVTQTPSHQVTQMGQEVILRCVPISNHLYFYWYRQILGQKVEFLVSFYNNEISEKSEIFDDQFSVERPDGSNFTLKIRSTKLEDSAMYFCASSKNRDREGYTFGSGTRLTVV.

The chain employs TRBV6-5 and TRBJ1-2; 9 bases are shared with TRBD1. The length of the CDR3 is 15 residues. Germline V lookup: CDR1 MNHEY, CDR2 SVGAGI. With V trimmed by 6 bases and J by 5 bases, 10 bases remained unmatched. In DNA form, the CDR3 reads TGTGCCAGCAGAGTCCCGGGACAGGGATCATATGGCTACACCTTC. Protein: CASRVPGQGSYGYTF.

This rearrangement joins TRBV29-1 to TRBJ2-6; D gene unclear. V dropped 3 bases and J dropped 2 bases, with 8 bases sitting between them. This CDR3 has 14 amino acids. In germline, CDR1 is SQVTM, CDR2 ANQGSEA. CDR3 nucleotides: TGCAGCGTTGACCGCCAGGCTGGGGCCAACGTCCTGACTTTC. Protein: CSVDRQAGANVLTF.

The chain carries TRBV27 and TRBJ2-1; no firm D call. Germline assignment: CDR1 MNHEY and CDR2 SMNVEV (reference sequence). The CDR3 sequence is 11 residues long. V lost 7 bases to trimming and J lost 10 bases, with 11 bases between them. Here the CDR3 reads CASTGWSEQFF. CDR3 in DNA: TGTGCCAGCACTGGGTGGAGCGAGCAGTTCTTC.

The chain has TRBV5-5 and TRBJ1-5, with D possibly TRBD1 on 6 matching bases. Trimming took 1 base from V and 3 from J, leaving 14 bases between them. Germline values: CDR1 SGHKS, CDR2 YYEKEE (reference sequence). This CDR3 comprises 16 residues. DNA for the CDR3: TGTGCCAGCAGCTTGTGGGGCAGGGGAGACAATCAGCCCCAGCATTTT. Its protein is CASSLWGRGDNQPQHF.

The CDR3 spells CASSLQGAPGETQYF. The CDR3 bases are TGTGCCAGCAGCCTTCAGGGGGCGCCGGGAGAGACCCAGTACTTC. The chain recombines TRBV25-1 with TRBJ2-5, with 8 bases lining up with TRBD1. There are 15 residues in the CDR3. CDR1 is MGHDK and CDR2 is SYGVNS in the germline V gene. V shed 6 bases and J 4 bases; nucleotides not matched to a gene: 10.

The gene calls are TRBV6-6 and TRBJ1-5; tentatively, D is TRBD1 (6 bases). Looked up from germline, CDR1 is MNHNY and CDR2 is SVGAGI (reference sequence). Trimming shortened V by 5 bases and J by 5 bases, and 16 bases separated the two germline ends. This CDR3 comprises 15 residues. The CDR3 spells CASSPDVGGDQPQHF. CDR3 in DNA: TGTGCCAGCAGTCCTGACGTTGGGGGCGATCAGCCCCAGCATTTT.

The J gene is TRBJ1-1, the V gene TRBV9; the D gene is possibly TRBD1 (6 bases). Germline lookup yields CDR1 SGDLS and CDR2 YYNGEE. V was shortened by 0 bases and J by 3 bases, with 12 bases between the two germline ends. This CDR3 has 15 residues. This CDR3 reads CASSVGTVRDTEAFF. DNA of the CDR3: TGTGCCAGCAGCGTAGGGACAGTGCGGGACACTGAAGCTTTCTTT.

This clone was picked up a small number of times. V is TRBV9 and J is TRBJ1-1; unclear D gene. This CDR3 has 14 residues. Germline V CDR1 and CDR2: SGDLS, YYNGEE. Trimming removed 0 bases at V and 5 bases at J, with 11 bases between. The CDR3 here is CASSVGPGWTEAFF. In DNA, the CDR3 is TGTGCCAGCAGCGTAGGTCCGGGGTGGACTGAAGCTTTCTTT.

This clone showed up just a few times. The CDR3 DNA reads TGTGCCAGCAAAACAGGGACCATGAACACTGAAGCTTTCTTT. It encodes CASKTGTMNTEAFF. The V and J genes are TRBV11-3 and TRBJ1-1; D is perhaps TRBD1 (6 bases). The CDR3 is 14 amino acids. CDR1 and CDR2 (germline): SGHNT, YENEEA. V lost 7 bases to trimming and J lost 0 bases, with 12 bases between them. Filled out from reference TRBV11-3 and TRBJ1-1, the complete variable domain reads EAGVVQSPRYKIIEKKQPVAFWCNPISGHNTLYWYLQNLGQGPELLIRYENEEAVDDSQLPKDRFSAERLKGVDSTLKIQPAELGDSAVYLCASKTGTMNTEAFFGQGTRLTVV.

This clone was picked up a small number of times. This chain uses TRBV30 with TRBJ1-4; unclear D gene. The V gene lost 4 bases and the J gene lost 7 bases, with 16 bases spanning the gap. CDR1 is GTSNPN and CDR2 is SVGIG in the germline V gene (reference sequence). The CDR3 has 14 amino acids. This CDR3 is CAWTPPVGGEKLFF. CDR3 nucleotides: TGTGCCTGGACCCCCCCGGTAGGAGGTGAAAAACTGTTTTTT.

This chain joins TRBV7-3 and TRBJ1-1; D remains unclear. The V gene's germline CDR1 is SGHTA and CDR2 FQGTGA. The CDR3 extends over 13 amino acids. V was clipped by 3 bases and J by 6 bases, with 11 bases between them. The CDR3 region is CASSFDEGAEAFF. The CDR3 DNA is TGTGCCAGCAGCTTCGACGAGGGAGCTGAAGCTTTCTTT.

This clone was detected only a few times. The DNA for the CDR3 is TGTGCCAGCAGCTTTCAGGGGGCTGGTGGCTACACCTTC. The encoded protein is CASSFQGAGGYTF. J is TRBJ1-2 and V is TRBV7-2, with 8 bases that match TRBD1. V dropped 3 bases and J dropped 7; count of bases not matched to a gene: 4. Germline CDR1 is SGHTA and CDR2 is FQGNSA. The CDR3 consists of 13 residues.

This clone was counted a few times. The CDR3 DNA reads TGTGCCTGGAGTGGACCCGCCCGGGACAGGGCAAGGGAGCAGTACTTC. Protein product: CAWSGPARDRAREQYF. The rearrangement links TRBV30 to TRBJ2-7; 9 positions match TRBD1. There are 16 residues in the CDR3. J gave up 7 bases and V 1 base, and 14 bases lay outside the gene matches. The germline CDR1 and CDR2 sequences are GTSNPN and SVGIG (reference sequence).

V usage is TRBV29-1 and J usage is TRBJ1-2, with TRBD1 identical over 12 bases. Germline CDR1 is SQVTM and CDR2 is ANQGSEA. The V gene end was trimmed by 4 bases and the J gene end by 4 bases; junction bases not matched to a gene: 10. This CDR3 is 16 amino acids long. CDR3 sequence (DNA): TGCAGCGTTGGGGGGACAGGGGGCGCATGGGGCTATGGCTACACCTTC. Translating it yields CSVGGTGGAWGYGYTF.

This clone was recorded a few times. The chain employs TRBV29-1 and TRBJ2-2; 13 nucleotides align to TRBD2. Germline assignment: CDR1 SQVTM and CDR2 ANQGSEA. V was clipped by 4 bases and J by 2 bases; unmatched bases: 4. This CDR3 is built from 16 residues. Here the CDR3 DNA reads TGCAGCGTTGGCGGGACTAGCGGGGCTAACACCGGGGAGCTGTTTTTT. It yields the protein CSVGGTSGANTGELFF.

J is TRBJ1-1 and V is TRBV5-1; no clear D gene. This CDR3 is built from 16 residues. The germline gives CDR1 SGHRS, CDR2 YFSETQ. V was shortened by 4 bases and J by 7 bases, with 23 bases between the two germline ends. Here the CDR3 DNA reads TGCGCCAGCAGCCGGGGAGGAACAACGGGTTCCGATGAAGCTTTCTTT. The encoded protein is CASSRGGTTGSDEAFF.

V usage is TRBV15 and J usage is TRBJ2-7; possible D gene TRBD2, 5 bases. Germline CDR1 reads LNHNV; CDR2 reads YYDKDF (reference sequence). Trimming removed 4 bases at V and 11 bases at J, with 21 bases between. The CDR3 is 14 amino acids. The CDR3 here is CATSNRNTEGRKYF. The CDR3 DNA reads TGTGCCACCAGCAACCGCAACACAGAGGGTAGGAAGTACTTC.

This clone turned up a few times. This rearrangement joins TRBV2 to TRBJ2-7; D is unresolved. V lost 4 bases and J 0 bases, leaving 4 bases between the germline ends. CDR3 length: 12 residues. CDR1 is SNHLY, CDR2 FYNNEI, per germline. The CDR3 coding sequence is TGTGCCAGCAGTGTGAGCTCCTACGAGCAGTACTTC. Translated, it gives CASSVSSYEQYF. Combining the CDR3 with reference TRBV2 and TRBJ2-7 gives the whole variable domain EPEVTQTPSHQVTQMGQEVILRCVPISNHLYFYWYRQILGQKVEFLVSFYNNEISEKSEIFDDQFSVERPDGSNFTLKIRSTKLEDSAMYFCASSVSSYEQYFGPGTRLTVT.

J is TRBJ2-3 and V is TRBV7-9, with 7 bases aligning to TRBD1. Germline V lookup: CDR1 SEHNR, CDR2 FQNEAQ (reference sequence). The V gene end was trimmed by 5 bases and the J gene end by 2 bases; junction bases not matched to a gene: 7. The CDR3 totals 15 residues. The CDR3 nucleotides are TGTGCCAGCAGCCCCGGACAGGTTATCACAGATACGCAGTATTTT. This encodes CASSPGQVITDTQYF. Full variable domain (remainder filled in from reference TRBV7-9 and TRBJ2-3): DTGVSQNPRHKITKRGQNVTFRCDPISEHNRLYWYRQTLGQGPEFLTYFQNEAQLEKSRLLSDRFSAERPKGSFSTLEIQRTEQGDSAMYLCASSPGQVITDTQYFGPGTRLTVL.

This chain links TRBV11-2 with TRBJ2-7, with D maybe TRBD2 (7 bases). Germline CDR1 reads SGHAT; CDR2 reads FQNNGV. The CDR3 sequence is 12 residues long. V was cut by 6 bases and J by 7 bases, with 13 bases left in between. The CDR3 nucleotides read TGTGCCAGCAGTCGGGGGGCGGGGGAGCAGTACTTC. This sequence encodes CASSRGAGEQYF.

The sample holds a few counts of this clone. The CDR3 DNA sequence: TGTGCCAGCAGCTTAACGACAGGGCGAGCCTACGAGCAGTACTTC. Translated, it gives CASSLTTGRAYEQYF. The rearrangement uses TRBV7-2 and TRBJ2-7; 7 bases agree with TRBD1. Per germline, CDR1 SGHTA and CDR2 FQGNSA. Unmatched junction bases numbered 6, after V lost 2 bases and J lost 2 bases. The CDR3 is 15 residues long.

This clone was detected only a few times. CDR3 sequence: CASSLFRAGEGYTEAFF. As DNA, the CDR3 is TGTGCCAGCAGTTTATTTCGGGCAGGGGAGGGGTACACTGAAGCTTTCTTT. The chain links TRBV27 to TRBJ1-1; the D gene is possibly TRBD1 (6 bases). In germline, CDR1 is MNHEY, CDR2 SMNVEV (reference sequence). Trimming took off 1 base at V and 3 bases at J, with 18 bases between the two ends. CDR3 size: 17 residues.